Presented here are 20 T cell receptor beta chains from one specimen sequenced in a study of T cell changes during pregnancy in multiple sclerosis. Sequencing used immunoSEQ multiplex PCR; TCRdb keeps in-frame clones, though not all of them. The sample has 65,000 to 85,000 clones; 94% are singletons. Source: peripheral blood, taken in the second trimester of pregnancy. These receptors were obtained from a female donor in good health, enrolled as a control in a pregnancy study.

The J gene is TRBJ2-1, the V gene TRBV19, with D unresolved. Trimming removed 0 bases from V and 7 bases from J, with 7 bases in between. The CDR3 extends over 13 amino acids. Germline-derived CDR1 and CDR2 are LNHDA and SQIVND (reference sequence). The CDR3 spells CASSIDTENEQFF. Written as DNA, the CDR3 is TGTGCCAGTAGTATAGATACCGAGAATGAGCAGTTCTTC. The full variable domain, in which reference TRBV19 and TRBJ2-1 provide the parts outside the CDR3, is DGGITQSPKYLFRKEGQNVTLSCEQNLNHDAMYWYRQDPGQGLRLIYYSQIVNDFQKGDIAEGYSVSREKKESFPLTVTSAQKNPTAFYLCASSIDTENEQFFGPGTRLTVL.

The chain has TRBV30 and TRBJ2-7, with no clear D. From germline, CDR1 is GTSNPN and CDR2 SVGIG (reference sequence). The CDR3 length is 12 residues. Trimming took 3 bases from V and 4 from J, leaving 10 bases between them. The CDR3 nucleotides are TGTGCCTGGAGACTCGCTTCTTACGAGCAGTACTTC. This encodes CAWRLASYEQYF. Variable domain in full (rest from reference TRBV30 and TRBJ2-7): SQTIHQWPATLVQPVGSPLSLECTVEGTSNPNLYWYRQAAGRGLQLLFYSVGIGQISSEVPQNLSASRPQDRQFILSSKKLLLSDSGFYLCAWRLASYEQYFGPGTRLTVT.

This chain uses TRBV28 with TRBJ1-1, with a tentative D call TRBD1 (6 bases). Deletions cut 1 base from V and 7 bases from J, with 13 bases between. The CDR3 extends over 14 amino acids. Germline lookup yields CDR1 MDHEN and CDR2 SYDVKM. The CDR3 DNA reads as TGTGCCAGCAGTTTATCCCAAGGGGGTCGTGAAGCTTTCTTT. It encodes CASSLSQGGREAFF.

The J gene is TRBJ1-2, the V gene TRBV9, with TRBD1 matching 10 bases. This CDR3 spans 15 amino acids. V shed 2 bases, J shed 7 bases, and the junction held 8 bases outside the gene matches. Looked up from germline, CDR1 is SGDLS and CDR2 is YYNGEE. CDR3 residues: CASSVQTGGAVGYTF. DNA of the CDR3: TGTGCCAGCAGCGTTCAGACAGGGGGCGCGGTTGGCTACACCTTC.

The CDR3 sequence: CASSLGQGVDNQPQHF. CDR3 DNA sequence: TGTGCCAGCAGCTTAGGACAGGGGGTTGACAATCAGCCCCAGCATTTT. The J gene is TRBJ1-5, the V gene TRBV7-9; 9 bases map to TRBD1. The CDR3 runs to 16 residues. J gave up 3 bases and V 1 base, and 4 bases lay outside the gene matches. Looked up from germline, CDR1 is SEHNR and CDR2 is FQNEAQ (reference sequence).

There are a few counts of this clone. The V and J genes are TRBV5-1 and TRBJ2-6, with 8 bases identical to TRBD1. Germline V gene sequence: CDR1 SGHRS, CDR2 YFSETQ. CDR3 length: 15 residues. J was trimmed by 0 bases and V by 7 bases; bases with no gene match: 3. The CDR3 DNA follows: TGCGCCAGCTTCACAGGGGGCTCTGGGGCCAACGTCCTGACTTTC. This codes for CASFTGGSGANVLTF.

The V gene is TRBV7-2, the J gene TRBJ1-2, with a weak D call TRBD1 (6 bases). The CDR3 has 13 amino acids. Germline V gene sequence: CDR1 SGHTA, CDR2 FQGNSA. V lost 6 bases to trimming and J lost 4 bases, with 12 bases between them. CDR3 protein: CASSQQGSYGYTF. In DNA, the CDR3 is TGTGCCAGCAGTCAGCAGGGGAGCTATGGCTACACCTTC.

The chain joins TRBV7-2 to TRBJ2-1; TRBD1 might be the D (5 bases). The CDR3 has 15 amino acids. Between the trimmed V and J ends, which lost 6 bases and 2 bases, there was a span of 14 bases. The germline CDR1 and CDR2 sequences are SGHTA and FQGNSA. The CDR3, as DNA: TGTGCCAGCAGAAGGACATTACTCGCCTACAATGAGCAGTTCTTC. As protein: CASRRTLLAYNEQFF.

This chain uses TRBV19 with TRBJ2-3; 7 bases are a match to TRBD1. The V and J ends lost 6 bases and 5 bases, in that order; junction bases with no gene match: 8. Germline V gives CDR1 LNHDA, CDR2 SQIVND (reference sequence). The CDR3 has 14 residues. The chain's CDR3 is CASRRQGEGDTQYF. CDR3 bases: TGTGCCAGTAGGCGACAGGGCGAGGGAGATACGCAGTATTTT. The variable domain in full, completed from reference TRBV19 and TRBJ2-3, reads DGGITQSPKYLFRKEGQNVTLSCEQNLNHDAMYWYRQDPGQGLRLIYYSQIVNDFQKGDIAEGYSVSREKKESFPLTVTSAQKNPTAFYLCASRRQGEGDTQYFGPGTRLTVL.

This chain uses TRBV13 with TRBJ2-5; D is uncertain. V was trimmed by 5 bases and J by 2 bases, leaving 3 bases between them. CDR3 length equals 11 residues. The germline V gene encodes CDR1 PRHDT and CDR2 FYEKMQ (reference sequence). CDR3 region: CASSQQETQYF. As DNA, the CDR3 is TGTGCCAGCAGCCAACAAGAGACCCAGTACTTC.

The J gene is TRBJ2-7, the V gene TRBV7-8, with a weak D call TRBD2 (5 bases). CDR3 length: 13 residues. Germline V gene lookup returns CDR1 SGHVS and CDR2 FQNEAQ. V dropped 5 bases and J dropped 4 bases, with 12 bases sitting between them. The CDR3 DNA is TGTGCCAGCAGCCCCCCGGACTCTTACGAGCAGTACTTC. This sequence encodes CASSPPDSYEQYF.

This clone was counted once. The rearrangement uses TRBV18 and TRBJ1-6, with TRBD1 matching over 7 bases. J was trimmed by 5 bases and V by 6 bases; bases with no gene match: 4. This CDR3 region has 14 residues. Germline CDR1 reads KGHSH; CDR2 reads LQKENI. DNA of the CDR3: TGTGCCAGCTCCCGGGACAGACATAATTCACCCCTCCACTTT. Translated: CASSRDRHNSPLHF.

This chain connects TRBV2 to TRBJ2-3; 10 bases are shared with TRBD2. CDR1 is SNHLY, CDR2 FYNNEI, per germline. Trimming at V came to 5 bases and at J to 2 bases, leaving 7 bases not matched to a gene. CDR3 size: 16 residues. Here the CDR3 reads CASSYLLAGTTDTQYF. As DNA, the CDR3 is TGTGCCAGCAGTTACCTACTAGCGGGGACCACAGATACGCAGTATTTT. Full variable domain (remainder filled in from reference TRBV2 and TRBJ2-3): EPEVTQTPSHQVTQMGQEVILRCVPISNHLYFYWYRQILGQKVEFLVSFYNNEISEKSEIFDDQFSVERPDGSNFTLKIRSTKLEDSAMYFCASSYLLAGTTDTQYFGPGTRLTVL.

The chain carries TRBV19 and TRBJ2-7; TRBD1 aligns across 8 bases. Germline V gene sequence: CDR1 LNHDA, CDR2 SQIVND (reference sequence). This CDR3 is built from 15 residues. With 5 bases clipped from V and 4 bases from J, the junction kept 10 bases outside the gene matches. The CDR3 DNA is TGTGCCAGTAGTTTTCGGACAGGGTTTTTTTACGAGCAGTACTTC. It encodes CASSFRTGFFYEQYF.

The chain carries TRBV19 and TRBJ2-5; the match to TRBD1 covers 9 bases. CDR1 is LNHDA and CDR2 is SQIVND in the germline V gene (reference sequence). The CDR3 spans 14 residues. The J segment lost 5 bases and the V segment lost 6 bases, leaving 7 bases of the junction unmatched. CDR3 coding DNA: TGTGCCAGTAGCTTCGGACAGGGGTTGGAGACCCAGTACTTC. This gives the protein CASSFGQGLETQYF.

Written as DNA, the CDR3 is TGTGCCAGCAGCAGCAGGGGGTGGCAAGAGACCCAGTACTTC. It is translated as CASSSRGWQETQYF. The rearrangement joins TRBV6-5 to TRBJ2-5, with 7 bases lining up with TRBD1. Per the germline V gene, CDR1 is MNHEY and CDR2 is SVGAGI. The CDR3 consists of 14 residues. The ends lost 6 bases at V and 2 bases at J; junction bases unmatched: 6.

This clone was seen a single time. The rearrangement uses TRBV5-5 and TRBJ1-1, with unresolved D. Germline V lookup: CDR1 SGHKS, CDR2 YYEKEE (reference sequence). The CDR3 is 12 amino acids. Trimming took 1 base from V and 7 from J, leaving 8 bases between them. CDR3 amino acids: CASSLYGDEAFF. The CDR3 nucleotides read TGTGCCAGCAGCTTGTACGGGGATGAAGCTTTCTTT.

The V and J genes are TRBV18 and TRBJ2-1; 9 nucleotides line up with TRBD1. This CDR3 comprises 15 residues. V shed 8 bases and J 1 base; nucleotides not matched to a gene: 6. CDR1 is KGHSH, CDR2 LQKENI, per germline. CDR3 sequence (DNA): TGTGCCAGCACGAGGGACAGGGAGTCCTACAATGAGCAGTTCTTC. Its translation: CASTRDRESYNEQFF.

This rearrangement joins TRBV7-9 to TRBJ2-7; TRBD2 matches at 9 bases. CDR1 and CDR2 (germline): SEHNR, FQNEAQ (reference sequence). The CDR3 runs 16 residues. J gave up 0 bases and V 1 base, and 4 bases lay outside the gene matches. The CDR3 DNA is TGTGCCAGCAGCTTAGTCGGACTAGCGACCTCCTACGAGCAGTACTTC. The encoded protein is CASSLVGLATSYEQYF.

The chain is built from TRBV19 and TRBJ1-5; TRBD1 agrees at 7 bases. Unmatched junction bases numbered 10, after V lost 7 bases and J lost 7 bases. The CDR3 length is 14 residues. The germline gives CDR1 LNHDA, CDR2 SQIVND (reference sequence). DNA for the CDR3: TGTGCCAGTATCCCAGGGGGTTCGGCCCAGCCCCAGCATTTT. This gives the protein CASIPGGSAQPQHF.